These 31 T cell receptor beta chains were all obtained from the same sample, sequenced in a study of metastatic and nonmetastatic thyroid tumors. TCRdb called clones again from the PCR reads with MiXCR. This sample has some 40,000 clones, with approximately 19% found just once. Before thyroid surgery, none of the patients had received any treatment. The sample taken for sequencing was blood. The receptors originated from a female donor with papillary thyroid cancer or a benign thyroid nodule (not recorded which). Some clones in this sample may be carry-over from other donors' samples.

The chain has TRBV20-1 and TRBJ1-5, with 9 bases fitting TRBD1. The CDR3 length is 22 residues. Losses at the gene ends were 0 bases for V and 0 bases for J; bases not matched to a gene: 21. The germline V gene has CDR1 DFQATT and CDR2 SNEGSKA (reference sequence). CDR3 loop: CSARDRGAGQGKGYPSNQPQHF. The CDR3 bases are TGCAGTGCTAGAGATCGGGGTGCGGGACAGGGAAAAGGTTATCCTAGCAATCAGCCCCAGCATTTT.

This clone was found many times. V usage is TRBV18 and J usage is TRBJ1-4; 9 nucleotides align to TRBD1. The CDR3 has 15 residues. Germline V gene lookup returns CDR1 KGHSH and CDR2 LQKENI. J was trimmed by 3 bases and V by 3 bases; bases with no gene match: 2. The CDR3 coding sequence is TGTGCCAGCTCACCGCGGACAGGGGCTAATGAAAAACTGTTTTTT. Translation: CASSPRTGANEKLFF.

The chain recombines TRBV7-9 with TRBJ1-1, with D uncertain. V shed 4 bases and J shed 4 bases, with 4 bases lying between them. The CDR3 runs 11 residues. From germline, CDR1 is SEHNR and CDR2 FQNEAQ (reference sequence). CDR3 residues: CASSSSTEAFF. CDR3 bases: TGTGCCAGCAGCTCGAGCACTGAAGCTTTCTTT.

This clone came up a few times. A junction boundary mismatches the germline segment, possibly from a read error. The chain recombines TRBV2 with TRBJ2-3, with D possibly matching TRBD1 (6 bases). The V gene's germline CDR1 is SNHLY and CDR2 FYNNEI. The CDR3 consists of 15 residues. CDR3 in amino acids: CVSSETGYSTDTQYF. In nucleotides, the CDR3 is TGTGTCAGCAGTGAAACAGGGTACTCGACAGATACGCAGTATTTT.

This clone was seen at least ten times. This chain uses TRBV15 with TRBJ1-4; 9 bases line up with TRBD1. Germline CDR1 reads LNHNV; CDR2 reads YYDKDF (reference sequence). The length of the CDR3 is 14 residues. V shed 3 bases and J 7 bases; nucleotides not matched to a gene: 3. This CDR3 reads CATSRDRGGEKLFF. For the CDR3, the DNA is TGTGCCACCAGCAGGGACAGGGGAGGTGAAAAACTGTTTTTT.

The table lists this clone with many counts. The chain recombines TRBV29-1 with TRBJ1-3; TRBD1 is a possible D gene (6 bases). This CDR3 region has 15 residues. Trimming shortened V by 6 bases and J by 0 bases, and 15 bases separated the two germline ends. Per the germline V gene, CDR1 is SQVTM and CDR2 is ANQGSEA. In DNA form, the CDR3 reads TGCAGCGTGGGGGACATCTCCTACTCTGGAAACACCATATATTTT. This sequence encodes CSVGDISYSGNTIYF.

This chain joins TRBV19 and TRBJ1-2; D not resolved. This CDR3 region has 16 residues. The germline V gene encodes CDR1 LNHDA and CDR2 SQIVND (reference sequence). The V gene lost 0 bases and the J gene lost 2 bases, with 13 bases spanning the gap. The CDR3 here is CASSIDSGRPNYGYTF. DNA for the CDR3: TGTGCCAGTAGTATAGATTCGGGTAGGCCCAACTATGGCTACACCTTC.

This clone turned up a few times. This rearrangement joins TRBV5-5 to TRBJ2-4; perhaps TRBD2 as D (5 bases). Germline V CDR1 and CDR2: SGHKS, YYEKEE (reference sequence). The CDR3 is 14 amino acids. Trimming shortened V by 5 bases and J by 8 bases, and 17 bases separated the two germline ends. CDR3 sequence reads: CASRAGVQADIQYF. CDR3 DNA sequence: TGTGCCAGCAGAGCCGGGGTCCAAGCGGACATTCAGTACTTC.

This clone has ten or more counts. The chain uses TRBV14 and TRBJ2-3, with D hard to call. The CDR3 consists of 14 residues. Trimming pared 0 bases from V and 2 bases from J, leaving 6 bases between. Germline lookup yields CDR1 SGHDN and CDR2 FVKESK. CDR3 nucleotide sequence: TGTGCCAGCAGCCAAGAACAGACCACAGATACGCAGTATTTT. Its protein product is CASSQEQTTDTQYF.

This clone has a handful of counts. A much more abundant neighbour one base away suggests this may be a read error. The gene calls are TRBV2 and TRBJ2-5, with unresolved D. The CDR3 is 11 residues long. V gave up 3 bases and J gave up 5 bases, with 4 bases separating them. The germline V gene encodes CDR1 SNHLY and CDR2 FYNNEI. DNA for the CDR3: TGTGCCAGCAGTGAGGATGAGACCCAGTACTTC. It encodes CASSEDETQYF.

The chain couples TRBV7-8 to TRBJ2-7; TRBD1 is a possible D gene (6 bases). Per the germline V gene, CDR1 is SGHVS and CDR2 is FQNEAQ. Trimming cost V 7 bases and J 7 bases, with 23 bases left between them. This CDR3 spans 15 amino acids. CDR3 in amino acids: CASIPTGHGETEQYF. The CDR3 DNA follows: TGTGCCAGCATCCCGACGGGACATGGGGAGACGGAGCAGTACTTC.

This clone showed up many times. This may be a read error, as it is one base from a much larger clone. The chain links TRBV6-1 to TRBJ2-1; 9 bases line up with TRBD2. Trimming cost V 4 bases and J 8 bases; bases outside gene matches: 3. The CDR3 extends over 13 amino acids. The germline gives CDR1 MNHNS, CDR2 SASEGT. CDR3 residues: CASSALAGYEQFF. In DNA, the CDR3 is TGTGCCAGCAGTGCACTAGCGGGCTATGAGCAGTTCTTC.

This clone came up a few times. This sequence joins TRBV20-1 and TRBJ2-2, with TRBD2 matching 13 bases. The ends lost 1 base at V and 5 bases at J; junction bases unmatched: 13. In germline, CDR1 is DFQATT, CDR2 SNEGSKA (reference sequence). The CDR3 is 19 residues long. CDR3 DNA sequence: TGCAGTGCTAGAGCCAAAGGGGGGACTAGCGGGGTGAGAACCGGGGAGCTGTTTTTT. This encodes CSARAKGGTSGVRTGELFF.

This clone was seen at least ten times. V and J are TRBV20-1 and TRBJ2-7, with 8 bases matching TRBD1. CDR3 length equals 13 residues. In germline, CDR1 is DFQATT, CDR2 SNEGSKA (reference sequence). V lost 6 bases, J lost 5 bases, and 9 bases stayed unmatched. The CDR3 loop reads CSATGTGVNEQYF. CDR3 coding DNA: TGCAGTGCGACGGGGACAGGTGTAAACGAGCAGTACTTC.

This clone was detected many times. CDR3 in amino acids: CASSPTAGMSTDTQYF. In nucleotides, the CDR3 is TGCGCCAGCAGCCCGACCGCCGGGATGAGCACAGATACGCAGTATTTT. The chain combines TRBV4-3 with TRBJ2-3; tentative D call: TRBD2 (5 bases). The CDR3 is 16 amino acids. V was pared by 4 bases and J by 0 bases, with 14 bases between. Germline V CDR1 and CDR2: LGHNA, YSLEER.

This clone came up many times. This may stem from a read error, because a much larger clone lies one nucleotide away. V gene TRBV20-1 combines with J gene TRBJ2-7; 10 nucleotides line up with TRBD1. Trimming cost V 6 bases and J 5 bases; bases outside gene matches: 10. This CDR3 contains 14 residues. Looked up from germline, CDR1 is DFQATT and CDR2 is SNEGSKA (reference sequence). In DNA form, the CDR3 reads TGCAGTGCCAGGACAGGGGGAGGATACCACGAGCAGTACTTC. Protein sequence: CSARTGGGYHEQYF.

This clone was seen many times. The rearrangement joins TRBV20-1 to TRBJ2-2, with no clear D. CDR3 size: 15 residues. The ends were cut back, 5 bases at V and 5 bases at J, with 18 bases in the middle. The germline V gene encodes CDR1 DFQATT and CDR2 SNEGSKA (reference sequence). The CDR3 nucleotides read TGCAGTGCTGGCCGGTACCAGTCGGTGACCGGGGAGCTGTTTTTT. Protein: CSAGRYQSVTGELFF.

This clone was found many times. This chain links TRBV20-1 with TRBJ2-1, with a weak D call TRBD2 (5 bases). The CDR3 contains 15 residues. The germline V gene encodes CDR1 DFQATT and CDR2 SNEGSKA (reference sequence). Trimming took off 4 bases at V and 5 bases at J, with 18 bases between the two ends. The CDR3 sequence is CSAIKADSIDNEQFF. In DNA, the CDR3 is TGCAGTGCTATTAAAGCGGATTCGATCGACAATGAGCAGTTCTTC.

This clone appeared many times. V and J are TRBV10-3 and TRBJ1-4; TRBD1 agrees at 9 bases. V gave up 10 bases and J gave up 5 bases; unmatched junction bases: 8. The germline V gene has CDR1 ENHRY and CDR2 SYGVKD. This CDR3 is built from 14 residues. Here the CDR3 reads CATSSGTGNEKLFF. The CDR3 region has the DNA TGTGCCACCTCCTCCGGGACAGGGAATGAAAAACTGTTTTTT.

For this clone: Possible read error: a much larger clone is one base away. The CDR3 does not end in the conserved phenylalanine or tryptophan, so this is likely a read error. This chain connects TRBV2 to TRBJ2-2; D is perhaps TRBD1 (6 bases). The germline V gene encodes CDR1 SNHLY and CDR2 FYNNEI. Trimming took off 6 bases at V and 7 bases at J, with 12 bases between the two ends. CDR3 length: 13 amino acids. CDR3 protein: CASRIQGNGELFL. The CDR3 DNA follows: TGTGCCAGCAGAATTCAGGGGAACGGGGAGCTGTTTTTA.

In this sample, this clone turned up many times. The rearrangement joins TRBV6-1 to TRBJ2-3; no clear D gene. Per germline, CDR1 MNHNS and CDR2 SASEGT. Trimming cost V 5 bases and J 3 bases, with 6 bases left between them. The CDR3 totals 12 residues. The CDR3 region is CASSPSTDTQYF. The CDR3 DNA reads TGTGCCAGCAGTCCCTCTACAGATACGCAGTATTTT.

This chain uses TRBV28 with TRBJ1-3; tentatively, D is TRBD1 (5 bases). Per the germline V gene, CDR1 is MDHEN and CDR2 is SYDVKM. This CDR3 has 14 amino acids. With 6 bases removed from V and 4 bases from J, the gap between germline ends came to 13 bases. CDR3 protein: CASSATGPGNTIYF. The CDR3 nucleotides are TGTGCCAGCAGCGCTACAGGTCCAGGAAACACCATATATTTT.

This clone was seen at least ten times. This CDR3 is also generated by other DNA sequences in the sample. In nucleotides, the CDR3 is TGTGCCAGCAGCGTAGGGGACGCCCAGGGGCCCGGGGAGCTGTTTTTT. It codes for CASSVGDAQGPGELFF. The chain uses TRBV9 and TRBJ2-2; the D gene is possibly TRBD1 (6 bases). Germline V CDR1 and CDR2: SGDLS, YYNGEE. Trimming left V 0 bases short and J 6 bases short, with 15 bases between. The CDR3 covers 16 residues.

A few counts support this clone. At one boundary the junction diverges from the germline segment, which might be a read error. V usage is TRBV6-1 and J usage is TRBJ2-1, with D maybe TRBD2 (6 bases). CDR1 and CDR2 from the germline V gene are MNHNS and SASEGT. The CDR3 is made up of 12 amino acids. The CDR3, as DNA: TGTGCCAGCAGGACCTTGGGGGGTGAGAAGTTCTTC. This sequence encodes CASRTLGGEKFF.

This clone was found a few times. V is TRBV12-3 or TRBV12-4 and J is TRBJ2-1; 8 nucleotides agree with TRBD1. J lost 3 bases, V lost 2 bases, and 3 bases had no gene match. CDR3 length: 15 amino acids. CDR3 amino acids: CASSLMGQDYNEQFF. CDR3 nucleotide sequence: TGTGCCAGCAGTTTAATGGGACAGGACTACAATGAGCAGTTCTTC.

This clone came up many times. This chain links TRBV5-6 with TRBJ2-3, with 7 bases identical to TRBD2. This CDR3 is built from 16 residues. Germline CDR1 reads SGHDT; CDR2 reads YYEEEE. V dropped 1 base and J dropped 0; count of bases not matched to a gene: 5. The CDR3 is CASSLLRTRSTDTQYF. The CDR3 DNA is TGTGCCAGCAGCTTGTTAAGGACTAGAAGCACAGATACGCAGTATTTT.

To note about this clone: At one end, the junction sequence differs from germline, possibly due to a read error. The chain has TRBV20-1 and TRBJ2-3, with D unclear. Looked up from germline, CDR1 is DFQATT and CDR2 is SNEGSKA (reference sequence). CDR3 length: 14 residues. DNA of the CDR3: TGCAGTGGCGCCGCGGTGGAAGCCTCAGATACGAAGTATTTT. Amino acids: CSGAAVEASDTKYF.

Comment on this clone: Germline and junction disagree at one end, which may indicate a read error. The chain combines TRBV20-1 with TRBJ2-3; D not resolved. The germline gives CDR1 DFQATT, CDR2 SNEGSKA (reference sequence). The CDR3 extends over 13 amino acids. CDR3 protein: CIARSWSTDTQYF. In nucleotides, the CDR3 is TGCATTGCTAGAAGCTGGAGCACAGATACGCAGTATTTT.

This clone was observed once. The gene calls are TRBV19 and TRBJ2-1, with D possibly matching TRBD2 (6 bases). The tail of the sequence fits TRBJ2-5 better, so the J call may be wrong. The CDR3 has 17 amino acids. The germline V gene has CDR1 LNHDA and CDR2 SQIVND (reference sequence). The CDR3: CASSITASVMAAETQYF. CDR3 DNA: TGTGCCAGTAGTATAACGGCTAGCGTGATGGCCGCGGAGACCCAGTACTTC.

In this sample, this clone turned up many times. The chain is built from TRBV7-2 and TRBJ2-1; no reliable D call. With 5 bases removed from V and 6 bases from J, the gap between germline ends came to 11 bases. CDR3 size: 13 residues. The germline V gene encodes CDR1 SGHTA and CDR2 FQGNSA. The CDR3 nucleotides are TGTGCCAGCAGCCCCGCCTCCCTCAATGAGCAGTTCTTC. It yields the protein CASSPASLNEQFF. Full variable domain (outside the CDR3, taken from reference TRBV7-2 and TRBJ2-1): GAGVSQSPSNKVTEKGKDVELRCDPISGHTALYWYRQSLGQGLEFLIYFQGNSAPDKSGLPSDRFSAERTGGSVSTLTIQRTQQEDSAVYLCASSPASLNEQFFGPGTRLTVL.

This clone was picked up many times. The identical CDR3 is also encoded by other nucleotide sequences in the sample. The J gene is TRBJ2-2, the V gene TRBV4-3; no definite D call. Per germline, CDR1 LGHNA and CDR2 YSLEER. V was trimmed by 1 base and J by 7 bases, leaving 13 bases between them. This CDR3 spans 15 amino acids. The CDR3 protein is CASSQGGSQVGELFF. CDR3 nucleotide sequence: TGCGCCAGCAGCCAAGGGGGTAGCCAGGTCGGGGAGCTGTTTTTT.